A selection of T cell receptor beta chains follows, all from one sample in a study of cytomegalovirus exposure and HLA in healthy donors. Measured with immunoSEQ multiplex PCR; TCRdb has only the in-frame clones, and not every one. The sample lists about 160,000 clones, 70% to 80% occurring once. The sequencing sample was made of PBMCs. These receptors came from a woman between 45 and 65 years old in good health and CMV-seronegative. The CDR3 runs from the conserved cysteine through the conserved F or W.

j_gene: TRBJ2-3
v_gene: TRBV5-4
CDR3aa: CASSWGGLTDTQYF

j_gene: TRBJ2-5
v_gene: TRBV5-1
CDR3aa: CASSSYTGRETQYF

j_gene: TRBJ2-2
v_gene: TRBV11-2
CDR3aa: CASSLDLGNVVGELFF

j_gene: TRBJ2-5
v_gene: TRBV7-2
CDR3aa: CASSLNSGQETQYF

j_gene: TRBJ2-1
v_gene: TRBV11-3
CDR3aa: CASSQPVGEQFF

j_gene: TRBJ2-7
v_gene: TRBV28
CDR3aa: CASSYRTGSYEQYF

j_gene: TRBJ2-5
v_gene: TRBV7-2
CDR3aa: CASSAPSSYQETQYF

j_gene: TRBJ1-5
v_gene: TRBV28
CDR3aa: CASSWSSHQPQHF

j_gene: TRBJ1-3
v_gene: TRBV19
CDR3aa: CASSIAGYGNTIYF

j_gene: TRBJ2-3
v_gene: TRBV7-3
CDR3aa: CASSLAGTGGATDTQYF

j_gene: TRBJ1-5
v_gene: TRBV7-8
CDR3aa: CASSLDRGLTQPQHF

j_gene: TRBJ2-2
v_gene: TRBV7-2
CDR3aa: CASSLEQAGTGELFF

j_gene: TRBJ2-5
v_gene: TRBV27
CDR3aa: CASRSQGRVGVETQYF

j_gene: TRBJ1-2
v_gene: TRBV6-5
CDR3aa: CASSPSGGKYGYTF

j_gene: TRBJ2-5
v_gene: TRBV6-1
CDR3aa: CASSVRGETQYF

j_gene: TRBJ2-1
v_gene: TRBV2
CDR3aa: CASIERGHNEQFF

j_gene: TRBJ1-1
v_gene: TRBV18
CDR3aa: CASSAGVLNTEAFF

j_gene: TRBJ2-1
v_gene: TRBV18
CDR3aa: CASSPNPISVIVLADLNEQFF

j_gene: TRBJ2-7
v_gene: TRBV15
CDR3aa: CATSRDTSGSGEQYF

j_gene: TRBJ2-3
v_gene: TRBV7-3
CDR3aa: CASSRTSGRIDTQYF

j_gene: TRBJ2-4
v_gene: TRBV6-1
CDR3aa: CASRRYSANIQYF

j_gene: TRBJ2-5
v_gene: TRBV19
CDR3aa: CASRQTQGETQYF

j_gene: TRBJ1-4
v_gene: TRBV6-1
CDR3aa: CASSEATGTSEKLFF

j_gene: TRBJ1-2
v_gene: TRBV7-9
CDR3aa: CASSPRGGAGYGYTF

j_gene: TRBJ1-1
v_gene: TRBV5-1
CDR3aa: CASSYQGANTEAFF

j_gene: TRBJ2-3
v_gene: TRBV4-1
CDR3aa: CASSQRPGLGSTDTQYF

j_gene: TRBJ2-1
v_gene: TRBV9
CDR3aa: CASSQAGSSYNEQFF

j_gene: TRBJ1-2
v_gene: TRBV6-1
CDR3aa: CASSEMTGVEIGYTF

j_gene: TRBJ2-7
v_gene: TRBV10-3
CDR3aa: CATTEGQGTQRYEQYF

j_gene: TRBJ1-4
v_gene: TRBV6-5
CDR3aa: CASSYNPTGTEKLFF

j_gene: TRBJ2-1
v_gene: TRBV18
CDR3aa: CASSPLTSGRAANEQFF

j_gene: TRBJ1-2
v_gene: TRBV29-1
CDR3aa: CSVPGQGASGYTF

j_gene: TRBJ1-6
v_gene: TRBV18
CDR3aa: CASSPYDGEISPLHF

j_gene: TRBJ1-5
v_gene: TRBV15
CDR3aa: CATSSYPKAGFYNQPQHF

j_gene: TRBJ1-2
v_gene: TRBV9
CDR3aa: CASSSPYGGTSNYGYTF

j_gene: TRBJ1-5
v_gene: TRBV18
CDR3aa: CASSPRQISNQPQHF

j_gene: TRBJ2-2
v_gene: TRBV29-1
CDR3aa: CSAIGQGVTWRAGELFF

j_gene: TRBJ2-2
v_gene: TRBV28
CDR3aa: CASSSQGAGTGELFF

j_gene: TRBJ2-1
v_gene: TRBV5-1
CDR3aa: CASSLRTSGGVEQFF

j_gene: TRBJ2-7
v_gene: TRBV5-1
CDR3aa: CASSLSGGWEQYF

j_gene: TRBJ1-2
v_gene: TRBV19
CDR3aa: CASSINLDRVYGYTF

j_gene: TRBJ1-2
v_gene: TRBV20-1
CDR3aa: CSAGDNYGYTF

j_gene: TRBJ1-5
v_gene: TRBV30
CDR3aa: CAWSVLNSNQPQHF

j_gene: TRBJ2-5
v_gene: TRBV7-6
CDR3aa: CASSPTSTGVAQYF